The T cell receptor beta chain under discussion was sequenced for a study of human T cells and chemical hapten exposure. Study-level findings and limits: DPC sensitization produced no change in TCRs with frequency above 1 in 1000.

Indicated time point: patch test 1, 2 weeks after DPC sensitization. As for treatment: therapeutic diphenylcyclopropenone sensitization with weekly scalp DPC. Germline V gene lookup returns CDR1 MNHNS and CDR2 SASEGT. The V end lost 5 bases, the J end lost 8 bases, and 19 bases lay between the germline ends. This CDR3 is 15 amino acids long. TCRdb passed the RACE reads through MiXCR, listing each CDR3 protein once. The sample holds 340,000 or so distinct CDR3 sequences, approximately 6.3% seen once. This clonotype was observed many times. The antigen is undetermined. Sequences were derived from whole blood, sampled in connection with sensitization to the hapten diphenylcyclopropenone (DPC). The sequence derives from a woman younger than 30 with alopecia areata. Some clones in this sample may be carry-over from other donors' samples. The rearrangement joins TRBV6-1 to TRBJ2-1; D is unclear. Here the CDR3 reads CASSPPRTPGDEQFF. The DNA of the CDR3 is TGTGCCAGCAGTCCCCCCAGGACCCCCGGAGATGAGCAGTTCTTC.